This TCR beta chain came from a study of cytomegalovirus exposure and HLA in healthy donors (dated by TCRdb to 2016 to 2017). Some background on the complete study: According to an earlier analysis of 587 of the donors, about 179 million T cells yielded 117 million unique TCR beta sequences and 250 to 350 Gb of sequence data. An early release covering about 600 HLA-typed donors comprised about 310 gigabases of sequencing data and around 80 million unique TCR sequences. Of the 398 genotyped donors, about 80% fell in the genetic ancestry cluster associated with self-reported Caucasian donors. The aim of the study was to test whether cataloging public T cell receptors could identify signatures of past pathogen exposure. The T cell repertoires of under 750 subjects were profiled by immunosequencing and related to cytomegalovirus serostatus. A separate validation cohort of some 130 different subjects was used in addition to the approximately 610-subject first cohort. High-throughput TCR immunosequencing, statistical association of individual TCRs with disease status, and machine learning were combined to predict cytomegalovirus infection status. To study patterns of TCR occurrence, a later analysis re-analyzed previously published TCR beta repertoires from 650 to 750 donors and added high-resolution HLA genotyping. Rather than using new phenotypic data, the later analysis identified candidate immune exposures from TCR beta sequences and from how often those sequences occurred across donors. An earlier analysis of 587 of the donors applied high-throughput TCR beta sequencing to assess whether each TCR beta V gene segment acted as functional or pseudogenic. Donor age, sex, ethnicity and CMV serostatus were compiled alongside the repertoire data. Genome-wide SNP genotypes for about 65% of the roughly 670 donors were used in a later genetic analysis, which treated that subset as a discovery cohort. All discovery cohort repertoires had been generated on a single sequencing platform. Class I and class II HLA loci were covered by the typing at four-digit resolution. The number of donors typed differed by locus, with roughly 629-640 for A, B, C, DRB1 and DQB1, approximately 500 for DQA1, 606 for DPA1, and roughly 450 for DPB1. Four or five DR-DQ haplotypes were handled as single units for association and clustering, since linkage in the cohort was strong. Among 398 genotyped donors of the cohort, an average of about 220,000 unique TCR beta nucleotide sequences was sequenced per donor, of which about 19% were non-productive. Paper-wide results and their limitations: Most TCR sequences were observed very rarely across donors, whereas some public TCRs were present in many individuals. Because counts were too low, about 15 rarely observed V segments, including chromosome 9 orphons, were left out of the earlier analysis of 587 of the donors. A further reported finding was that TCR beta sequences accurately predicted the HLA-A and HLA-B alleles for most subjects in the first cohort. For the cohort, immune exposure information was limited to CMV serostatus. In a later analysis, several top co-occurrence clusters were reported to appear linked to parvovirus B19, influenza, CMV and Epstein-Barr virus. Because some donors lacked HLA typing at each locus, the association tests relied only on the typed subset. An association between a missense DCLRE1C variant and V-gene and J-gene trimming of TCR beta chains was found in a later genetic analysis and replicated in an independent cohort. The authors suggested that the approach could potentially be generalized to other disease states and immunological phenotypes. This cohort had only TCR beta chains sequenced, and the lack of alpha or paired-chain data limited which features could be detected. The 87-base-pair reads could not distinguish some IMGT-functional V segments, including TRBV6-2 and TRBV6-3, so those segments were excluded. In a later analysis, HLA-associated TCR beta chains were found to be more clonally expanded and to have lower generation probabilities than equally common non-associated chains. Linkage disequilibrium might explain the correlated functional status among segregating V segments, but an unknown experimental factor could not be excluded. Roughly uniform sequencing depth across donors was assumed in presence/absence analyses, although this assumption may not hold. In both the original and validation cohorts, the classifier was reported to diagnose cytomegalovirus status with high specificity and sensitivity. In vitro tests confirmed that three of the cytomegalovirus-associated TCR beta chains recognize cytomegalovirus antigens. The study listed approximately 150 TCR beta chains as associated with cytomegalovirus. In a later analysis, around 17,000 TCR beta sequences were associated with specific HLA alleles at a false discovery rate of 0.05. When HLA alleles, especially DR and DQ, strongly co-occurred, TCR associations were difficult to assign to individual alleles. Most CMV-associated TCR beta chains appeared to be HLA-restricted in a later analysis, and the HLA associations seemed to be driven largely by CMV exposure. In a later analysis, the rate of TCR association differed among HLA loci, with DRB1 alleles having the most associated TCRs and HLA-C alleles having the fewest. In an earlier analysis of approximately 590 of the donors, most TCR beta V segments appeared in productive rearrangements about 87% or about 30% of the time, broadly matching IMGT annotations. According to a later genetic analysis, donors in an Asian-associated ancestry cluster had fewer N-insertions in productive TCRs than the approximately 700-donor mean. The sequencing pipeline was judged likely to have produced a cluster of highly shared sequence variants as a technical artifact.

The cohort was made up of under 800 healthy bone marrow donors. Cohort members were all nominally healthy when sampled, although unrecorded immune exposures were likely present. The donor tested CMV seropositive and was one of the 289 seropositive cohort members. Every donor gave a peripheral blood sample, and the peripheral blood mononuclear cells from that sample were used for TCR beta sequencing. The Qiagen DNeasy Blood Extraction Kit was used to extract genomic DNA from the blood cell samples. Notes on this clone: Its recognized antigen is unknown. No base qualities exist here, and no much larger clone lies one base off it. Within the sample, other DNA sequences also encode this same CDR3.

The CDR3 runs 18 amino acids, cysteine and phenylalanine included. Of the read, only the CDR3 DNA is kept; its 54 bases are in frame from base 1. The junction carries 18 bases between V and J, which are trimmed by 0 bases and 6 bases respectively. The germline V gene encodes CDR1 LGHNA and CDR2 YNFKEQ. The library came from the immunoSEQ multiplex PCR assay. The multiplex PCR relied on a mix of 60 forward primers for TCR Vbeta segments and 13 reverse primers for TCR Jbeta segments. A multiplex PCR assay on genomic DNA amplified the CDR3 region of rearranged TCR beta genes. The Illumina HiSeq System was used to sequence the amplified TCR beta libraries as 87-base-pair reads. On the authors' methods: Across the 670 or so repertoires, a later analysis counted approximately 75 million unique TCR beta chains, around 11 million of which were shared by at least two donors. Raw reads were error-corrected and collapsed into unique sequences by a nearest-neighbor algorithm in which closely related sequences were merged to remove PCR and sequencing errors. Alignment of CDR3 sequences to IMGT reference sequences was used to assign V, D and J gene segments. For a sequence to be retained, a match of at least six nucleotides to both a V gene segment and a J gene segment was required. Rearrangements were classified as productive when the CDR3 lacked stop codons and remained in frame with V and J, and all other rearrangements were classified as non-productive. CDR3 was defined by IMGT convention, running from the second conserved V-encoded cysteine to the conserved J-encoded phenylalanine. The earlier analysis of 500 to 650 of the donors excluded any sequence lacking an unambiguous match to a single V gene segment. In an earlier analysis of 587 of the donors, a V segment was called functional when productive rearrangements were above 56.7%, and segregating when the standard deviation between donors exceeded 5%. A statistical classification framework was built to diagnose cytomegalovirus status from the catalog of TCR beta chain sequences. In a later analysis, V and J genes were assigned by comparing TCR nucleotide sequences against IMGT/GENE-DB human TR gene sequences. In a later analysis, CDR3 sequences and most-parsimonious VDJ recombination scenarios were assigned using the TCRdist pipeline. In a later analysis, every TCR beta chain was defined by the combination of its CDR3 amino acid sequence and its V-gene family, and reads without a unique V-gene family were dropped. In a later analysis, 500 to 650 highly shared, low-generation-probability nucleotide sequences were removed to address suspected cross-contamination and a sequencing artifact. In a later analysis, a clonal expansion index for each public chain was calculated from normalized within-repertoire ranks of inferred template counts. Generation probabilities in a later analysis came from a VDJ recombination model fitted to out-of-frame rearrangements, and those results were checked against IGoR. In a later analysis, TCR-TCR, TCR-HLA and TCR-CMV co-occurrence was scored with hypergeometric tests, and a repertoire-size bias correction was applied to TCR pairs. False discovery rates were estimated in a later analysis by permuting HLA or CMV assignments 20 times. A later analysis grouped co-occurring TCRs with DBSCAN, adding TCRdist sequence similarity when clustering within HLA-allele-positive subsets. For co-occurrence clustering, repertoires with fewer than 30,000 or more than 120,000 public chains were excluded, along with a handful of repertoires with anomalous nucleotide sharing. TCRdb mirrors the immuneACCESS table, restricted to in-frame sequences. Some clones are absent from its copies; in checked studies, under half trace to an unresolved V gene, and the reason for the others is unknown. V and J calls plus clone size are reproduced from that table; the DNA served to infer D and trimming. The sample table holds 120,000 to 150,000 clones, of which around 80% were seen once. The ten biggest clones cover almost 7% of the sample.

The sequence was collected from a man between 40 and 49 years old in good health and CMV-seropositive. Sequenced: PBMCs. The rearranged chain carries TRBV4-2 and TRBJ1-6, with no reliable assignment of the D segment. The nucleotide sequence reads as follows: TGTGCCAGCAGCCAAGATGAAAGGGCGGGCTATGGTAATTCACCCCTCCACTTT. This translates into CASSQDERAGYGNSPLHF.